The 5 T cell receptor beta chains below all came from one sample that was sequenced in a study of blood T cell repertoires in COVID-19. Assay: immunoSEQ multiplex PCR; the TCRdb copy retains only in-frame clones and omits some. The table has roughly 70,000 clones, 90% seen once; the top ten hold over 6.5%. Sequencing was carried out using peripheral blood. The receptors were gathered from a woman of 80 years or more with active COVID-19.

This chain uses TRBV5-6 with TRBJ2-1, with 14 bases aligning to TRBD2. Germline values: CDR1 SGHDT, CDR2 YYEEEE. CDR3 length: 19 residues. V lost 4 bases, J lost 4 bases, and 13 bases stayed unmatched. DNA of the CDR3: TGTGCCAGCAGCCTACAGTCCGGGACTAGCGGGAGAAAGTACAATGAGCAGTTCTTC. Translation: CASSLQSGTSGRKYNEQFF. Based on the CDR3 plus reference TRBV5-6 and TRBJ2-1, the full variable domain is DAGVTQSPTHLIKTRGQQVTLRCSPKSGHDTVSWYQQALGQGPQFIFQYYEEEERQRGNFPDRFSGHQFPNYSSELNVNALLLGDSALYLCASSLQSGTSGRKYNEQFFGPGTRLTVL.

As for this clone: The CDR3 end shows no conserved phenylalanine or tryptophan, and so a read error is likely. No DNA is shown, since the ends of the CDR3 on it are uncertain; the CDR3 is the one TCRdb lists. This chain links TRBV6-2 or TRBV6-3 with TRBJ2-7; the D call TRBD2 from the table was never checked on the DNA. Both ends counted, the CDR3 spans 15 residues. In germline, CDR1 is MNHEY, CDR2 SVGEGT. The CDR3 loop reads CASSGEIPGLAGGNL.

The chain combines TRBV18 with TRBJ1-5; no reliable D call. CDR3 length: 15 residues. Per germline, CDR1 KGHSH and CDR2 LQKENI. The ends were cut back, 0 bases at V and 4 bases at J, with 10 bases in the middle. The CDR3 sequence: CASSPPSQPNQPQHF. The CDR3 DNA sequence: TGTGCCAGCTCACCACCGAGTCAACCAAATCAGCCCCAGCATTTT.

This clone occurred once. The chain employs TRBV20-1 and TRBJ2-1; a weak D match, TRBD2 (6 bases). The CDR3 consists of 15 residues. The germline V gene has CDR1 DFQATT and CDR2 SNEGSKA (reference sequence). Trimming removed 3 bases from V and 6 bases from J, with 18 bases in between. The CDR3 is CSASIGGANFNEQFF. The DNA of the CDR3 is TGCAGTGCTAGTATCGGAGGGGCAAATTTCAATGAGCAGTTCTTC.

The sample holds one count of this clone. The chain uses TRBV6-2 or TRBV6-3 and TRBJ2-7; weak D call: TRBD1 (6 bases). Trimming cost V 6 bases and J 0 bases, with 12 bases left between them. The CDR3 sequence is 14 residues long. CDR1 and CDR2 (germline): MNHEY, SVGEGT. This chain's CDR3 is CASSWGQVSYEQYF. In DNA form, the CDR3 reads TGTGCCAGCAGCTGGGGGCAGGTCTCCTACGAGCAGTACTTC.